Following are 15 T cell receptor beta chains from one sample sequenced in a study of T cells after yellow fever vaccination. TCRdb redid the calling of the 5' RACE reads with MiXCR, one entry per CDR3 protein. The sample lists 250,000 to 300,000 distinct CDR3 sequences; around 5.3% were seen once. The specimen was CD4+ T cells sorted from PBMCs, collected on the day of the yellow fever booster vaccination. The source is a young man who received the YFV17D yellow fever vaccine.

The genes are TRBV19 and TRBJ2-3, with 7 bases that match TRBD2. V was pared by 3 bases and J by 0 bases, with 0 bases of the junction left unmatched. CDR1 LNHDA and CDR2 SQIVND come from the germline V gene (reference sequence). The CDR3 loop spans 14 amino acids. The CDR3 region is CASSIGGSTDTQYF. Here the CDR3 DNA reads TGTGCCAGTAGTATCGGGGGGAGCACAGATACGCAGTATTTT.

This clonotype was counted ten times or more. The CDR3: CAINPGQGAHEQYF. The DNA for the CDR3 is TGTGCCATCAATCCAGGACAGGGGGCCCACGAGCAGTACTTC. This chain links TRBV10-3 with TRBJ2-7; TRBD1 matches at 11 bases. The trim removed 7 bases at V and 5 bases at J, leaving 7 bases unmatched. CDR1 ENHRY and CDR2 SYGVKD come from the germline V gene. The CDR3 sequence is 14 residues long.

This clonotype came up many times. The V call is TRBV12-3 or TRBV12-4, the J call TRBJ1-1; 8 nucleotides align to TRBD1. This CDR3 is built from 14 residues. V was clipped by 5 bases and J by 4 bases; unmatched bases: 6. This CDR3 is CASSAVTGVTEAFF. The CDR3 DNA is TGTGCCAGCAGTGCCGTGACAGGGGTCACTGAAGCTTTCTTT.

This clonotype has a count of ten or more. The chain combines TRBV7-2 with TRBJ1-2, with 7 nucleotides matching TRBD1. Looked up from germline, CDR1 is SGHTA and CDR2 is FQGNSA. The CDR3 is 14 residues long. Trimming cost V 0 bases and J 8 bases; bases outside gene matches: 6. CDR3 DNA: TGTGCCAGCAGCTTAGCGCGAGGGGGCTACGGCTACACCTTC. Translated, it gives CASSLARGGYGYTF. The full variable domain, completed using reference TRBV7-2 and TRBJ1-2, is GAGVSQSPSNKVTEKGKDVELRCDPISGHTALYWYRQSLGQGLEFLIYFQGNSAPDKSGLPSDRFSAERTGGSVSTLTIQRTQQEDSAVYLCASSLARGGYGYTFGSGTRLTVV.

At least ten counts were recorded for this clonotype. This rearrangement joins TRBV2 to TRBJ2-7; D call uncertain. CDR3 length equals 12 residues. Looked up from germline, CDR1 is SNHLY and CDR2 is FYNNEI. The germline V and J ends were trimmed by 6 bases and 6 bases, with 12 bases remaining between them. The CDR3: CASRDPRFEQYF. CDR3 in DNA: TGTGCCAGCAGGGACCCCCGGTTCGAGCAGTACTTC.

The sample holds a few counts of this clonotype. V usage is TRBV5-5 and J usage is TRBJ2-7; D perhaps matches TRBD1 (5 bases). V was cut by 2 bases and J by 4 bases, with 10 bases left in between. This CDR3 region has 13 residues. CDR1 and CDR2 from the germline V gene are SGHKS and YYEKEE (reference sequence). The CDR3: CASSLLGQYEQYV. The CDR3 DNA sequence: TGTGCCAGCAGCTTACTCGGACAATACGAGCAGTACGTC.

The J gene is TRBJ1-6, the V gene TRBV4-3, with TRBD1 as a possible D gene (6 bases). The germline CDR1 and CDR2 sequences are LGHNA and YSLEER. Trimming took 5 bases from V and 8 from J, leaving 10 bases between them. The CDR3 consists of 13 residues. The CDR3 spells CASSIGGDSPLHF. CDR3 DNA sequence: TGCGCCAGCAGCATAGGGGGGGATTCACCCCTCCACTTT.

This clonotype showed up just a few times. The chain links TRBV27 to TRBJ2-1, with D perhaps being TRBD1 or TRBD2 (5 bases each). Germline loops: CDR1 MNHEY, CDR2 SMNVEV (reference sequence). Trimming took 7 bases from V and 7 from J, leaving 17 bases between them. CDR3 length: 14 residues. DNA of the CDR3: TGTGCCAGCATCCCCCCCGGGACCCGTAATGAGCAGTTCTTC. It codes for CASIPPGTRNEQFF.

This clonotype appeared many times. The rearrangement links TRBV6-2 or TRBV6-3 to TRBJ2-5; D gene ambiguous. The CDR3 is made up of 11 amino acids. Per the germline V gene, CDR1 is MNHEY and CDR2 is SVGEGT. Trimming shortened V by 8 bases and J by 5 bases, and 9 bases separated the two germline ends. The CDR3 nucleotides read TGTGCCAGCTCGAACGGGGAGACCCAGTACTTC. Residues: CASSNGETQYF.

This clonotype has at least ten counts. The rearrangement uses TRBV7-2 and TRBJ2-7; the match to TRBD2 covers 8 bases. The V gene end was trimmed by 4 bases and the J gene end by 0 bases; junction bases not matched to a gene: 5. The CDR3 totals 15 residues. CDR1 SGHTA and CDR2 FQGNSA come from the germline V gene. The CDR3 sequence: CASSSRGGHSYEQYV. As DNA, the CDR3 is TGTGCCAGCAGCTCCCGCGGGGGGCACTCCTACGAGCAGTACGTC.

This clonotype was detected many times. The chain recombines TRBV4-2 with TRBJ2-7, with 7 positions matching TRBD2. Germline V lookup: CDR1 LGHNA, CDR2 YNFKEQ. This CDR3 region has 15 residues. J gave up 0 bases and V 4 bases, and 6 bases lay outside the gene matches. The CDR3: CASSRETSSSYEQYF. CDR3 nucleotides: TGTGCCAGCAGCCGCGAGACTAGCAGCTCCTACGAGCAGTACTTC.

This clonotype was picked up many times. J is TRBJ2-7 and V is TRBV5-5; D gene unclear. The germline V and J ends were trimmed by 3 bases and 2 bases, with 9 bases remaining between them. The CDR3 consists of 13 residues. CDR1 SGHKS and CDR2 YYEKEE come from the germline V gene (reference sequence). In DNA, the CDR3 is TGTGCCAGCAGCTCAACACCGGCCTACGAGCAGTACGTC. This codes for CASSSTPAYEQYV.

The chain employs TRBV18 and TRBJ2-2; no firm D call. Trimming took 1 base from V and 6 from J, leaving 15 bases between them. Germline values: CDR1 KGHSH, CDR2 LQKENI. The CDR3 is 16 residues long. The CDR3 here is CASSPLAGPKAGELFF. CDR3 DNA sequence: TGTGCCAGCTCACCACTGGCAGGACCCAAAGCCGGGGAGCTGTTTTTT.

This clonotype was recorded many times. The rearrangement uses TRBV12-3 or TRBV12-4 and TRBJ2-5, with 11 bases fitting TRBD1. The CDR3 is made up of 15 amino acids. J gave up 1 base and V 5 bases, and 3 bases lay outside the gene matches. The CDR3 loop is CASSPGTGGQETQYF. CDR3 coding DNA: TGTGCCAGCAGTCCAGGGACAGGGGGCCAAGAGACCCAGTACTTC.

The V and J genes are TRBV9 and TRBJ1-1, with D maybe TRBD1 (6 bases). From germline, CDR1 is SGDLS and CDR2 YYNGEE. The CDR3 is 14 amino acids. V shed 4 bases and J shed 0 bases, with 10 bases lying between them. CDR3 in amino acids: CASSLTGMNTEAFF. As DNA, the CDR3 is TGTGCCAGCAGCCTCACAGGGATGAACACTGAAGCTTTCTTT.